The T cell receptor beta chain under discussion was sequenced for a study of T cell responses to AZD1222 COVID-19 vaccine. Study results and caveats: Spike-specific TCR breadth and depth were elevated following two AZD1222 doses. CD4 TCRs covered the whole spike, strongest at regions 160-218 and 743-854.

Note on this clone: The antigen is not known.

Repertoires were generated with immunoSEQ multiplex PCR, while TCRdb's copy carries only in-frame clones and drops some. This sample yields about 120,000 clones, of which around 88% are seen a single time; less than 6% belongs to the top ten. Trimming removed 0 bases at V and 2 bases at J, with 3 bases between. Germline assignment: CDR1 SGHRS and CDR2 YFSETQ. The length of the CDR3 is 13 residues. This TCR was recovered from an adult in good health. The sequenced sample was peripheral blood, obtained on day 0 of AZD1222 vaccination. V usage is TRBV5-1 and J usage is TRBJ1-5, with D hard to call. The chain's CDR3 is CASSLDGNQPQHF. The CDR3 nucleotides read TGCGCCAGCAGCTTGGACGGCAATCAGCCCCAGCATTTT.